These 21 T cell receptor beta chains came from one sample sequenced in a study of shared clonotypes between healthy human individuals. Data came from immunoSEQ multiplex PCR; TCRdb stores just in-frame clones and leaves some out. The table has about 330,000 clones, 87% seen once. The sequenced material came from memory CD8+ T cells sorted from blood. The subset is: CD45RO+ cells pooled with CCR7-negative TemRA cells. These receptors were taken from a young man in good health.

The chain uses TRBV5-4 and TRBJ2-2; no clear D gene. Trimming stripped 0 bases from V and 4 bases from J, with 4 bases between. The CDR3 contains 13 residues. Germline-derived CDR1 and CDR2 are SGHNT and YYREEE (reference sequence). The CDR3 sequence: CASSLGGTGELFF. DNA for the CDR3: TGTGCCAGCAGCTTGGGTGGCACCGGGGAGCTGTTTTTT.

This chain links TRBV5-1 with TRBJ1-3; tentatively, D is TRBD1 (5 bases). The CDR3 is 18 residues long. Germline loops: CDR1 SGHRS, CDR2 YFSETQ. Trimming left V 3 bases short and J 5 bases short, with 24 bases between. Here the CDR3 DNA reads TGCGCCAGCAGCTACTTCTCTCTACGAAGGGGCGTGAGAAACACCATATATTTT. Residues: CASSYFSLRRGVRNTIYF.

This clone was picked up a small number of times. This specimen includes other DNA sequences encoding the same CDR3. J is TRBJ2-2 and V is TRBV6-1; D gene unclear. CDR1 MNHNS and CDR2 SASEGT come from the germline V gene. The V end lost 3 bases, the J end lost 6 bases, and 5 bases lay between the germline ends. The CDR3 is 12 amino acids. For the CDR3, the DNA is TGTGCCAGCAGTGACCCTGCCGGGGAGCTGTTTTTT. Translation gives CASSDPAGELFF.

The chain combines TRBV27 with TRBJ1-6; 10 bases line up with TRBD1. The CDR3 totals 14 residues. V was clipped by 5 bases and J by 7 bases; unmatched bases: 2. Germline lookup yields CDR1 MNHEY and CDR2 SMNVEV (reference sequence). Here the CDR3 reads CASSRQGANSPLHF. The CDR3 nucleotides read TGTGCCAGCAGTCGACAGGGGGCGAATTCACCCCTCCACTTT.

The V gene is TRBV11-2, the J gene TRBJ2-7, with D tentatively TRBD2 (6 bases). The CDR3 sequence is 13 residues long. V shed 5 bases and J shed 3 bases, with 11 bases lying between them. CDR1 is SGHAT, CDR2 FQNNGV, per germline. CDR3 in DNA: TGTGCCAGCAGCCCTAGCGACAGCTACGAGCAGTACTTC. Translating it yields CASSPSDSYEQYF.

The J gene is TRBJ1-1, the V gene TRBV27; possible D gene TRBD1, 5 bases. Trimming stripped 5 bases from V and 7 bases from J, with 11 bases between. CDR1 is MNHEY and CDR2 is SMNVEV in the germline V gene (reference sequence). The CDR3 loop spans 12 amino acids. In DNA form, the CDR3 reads TGTGCCAGCAGTAGATGGGGGTTTGAAGCTTTCTTT. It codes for CASSRWGFEAFF.

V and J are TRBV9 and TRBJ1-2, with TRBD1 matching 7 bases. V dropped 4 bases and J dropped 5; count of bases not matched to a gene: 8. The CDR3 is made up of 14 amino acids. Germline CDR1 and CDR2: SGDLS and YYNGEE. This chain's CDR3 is CASSPEAGGYGYTF. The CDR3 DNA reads TGTGCCAGCAGCCCAGAGGCAGGGGGGTATGGCTACACCTTC.

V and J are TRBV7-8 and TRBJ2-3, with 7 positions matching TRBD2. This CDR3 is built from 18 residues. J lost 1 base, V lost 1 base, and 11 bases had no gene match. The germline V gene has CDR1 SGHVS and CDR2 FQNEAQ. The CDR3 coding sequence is TGTGCCAGCAGCTTAGTTGCTGGTGGGAGGGCCGGCACAGATACGCAGTATTTT. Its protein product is CASSLVAGGRAGTDTQYF.

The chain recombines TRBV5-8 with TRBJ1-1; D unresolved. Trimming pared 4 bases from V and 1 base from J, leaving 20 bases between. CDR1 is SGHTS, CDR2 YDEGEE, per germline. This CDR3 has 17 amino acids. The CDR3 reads CASSPRWTRTRNTEAFF. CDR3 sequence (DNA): TGTGCCAGCAGCCCACGCTGGACCCGTACTAGGAACACTGAAGCTTTCTTT. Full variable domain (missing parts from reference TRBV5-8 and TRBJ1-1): EAGVTQSPTHLIKTRGQQATLRCSPISGHTSVYWYQQALGLGLQFLLWYDEGEERNRGNFPPRFSGRQFPNYSSELNVNALELEDSALYLCASSPRWTRTRNTEAFFGQGTRLTVV.

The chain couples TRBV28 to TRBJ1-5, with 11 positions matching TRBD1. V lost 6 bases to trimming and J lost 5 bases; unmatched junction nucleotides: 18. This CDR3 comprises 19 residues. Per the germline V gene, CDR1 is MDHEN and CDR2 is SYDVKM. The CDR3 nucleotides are TGTGCCAGCAGCCCCTCCGGGACAGGGGGATGGTGGGTTCATCAGCCCCAGCATTTT. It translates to CASSPSGTGGWWVHQPQHF.

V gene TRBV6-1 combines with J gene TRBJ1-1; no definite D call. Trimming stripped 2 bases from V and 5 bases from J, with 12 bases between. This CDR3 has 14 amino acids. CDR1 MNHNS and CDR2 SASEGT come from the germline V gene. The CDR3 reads CASSEMSRETEAFF. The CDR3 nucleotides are TGTGCCAGCAGTGAAATGTCGAGGGAGACTGAAGCTTTCTTT.

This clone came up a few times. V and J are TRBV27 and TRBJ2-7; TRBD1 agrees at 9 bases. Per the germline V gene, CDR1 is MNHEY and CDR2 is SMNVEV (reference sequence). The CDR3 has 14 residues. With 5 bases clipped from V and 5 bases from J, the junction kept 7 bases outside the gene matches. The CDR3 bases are TGTGCCAGCAGTCTGTACAGGGGGCACCACGAGCAGTACTTC. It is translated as CASSLYRGHHEQYF.

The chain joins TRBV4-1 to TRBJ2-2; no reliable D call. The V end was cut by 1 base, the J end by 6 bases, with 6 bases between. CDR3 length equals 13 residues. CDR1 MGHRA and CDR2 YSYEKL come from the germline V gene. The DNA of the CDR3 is TGCGCCAGCAGCCAAGTGGGTTCCGGGGAGCTGTTTTTT. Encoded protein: CASSQVGSGELFF.

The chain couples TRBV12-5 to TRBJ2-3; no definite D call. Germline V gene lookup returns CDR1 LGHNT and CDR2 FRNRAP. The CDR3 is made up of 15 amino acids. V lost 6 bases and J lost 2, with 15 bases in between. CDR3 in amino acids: CASGWGGPYTDTQYF. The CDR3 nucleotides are TGTGCTAGTGGCTGGGGTGGGCCCTACACAGATACGCAGTATTTT.

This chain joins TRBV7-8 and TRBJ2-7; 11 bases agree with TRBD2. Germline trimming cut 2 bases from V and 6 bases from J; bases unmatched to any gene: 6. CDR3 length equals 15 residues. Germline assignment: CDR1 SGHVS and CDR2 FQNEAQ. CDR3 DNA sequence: TGTGCCAGCAGCTTATGGCTAGCGGGAGGTGGCGAGCAGTACTTC. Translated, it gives CASSLWLAGGGEQYF.

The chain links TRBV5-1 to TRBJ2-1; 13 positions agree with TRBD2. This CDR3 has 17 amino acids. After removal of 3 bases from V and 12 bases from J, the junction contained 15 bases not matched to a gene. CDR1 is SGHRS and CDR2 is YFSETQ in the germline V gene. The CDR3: CASSWRGLAGIHEGQFF. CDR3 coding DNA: TGCGCCAGCAGCTGGCGGGGACTAGCGGGAATCCACGAGGGGCAGTTCTTC.

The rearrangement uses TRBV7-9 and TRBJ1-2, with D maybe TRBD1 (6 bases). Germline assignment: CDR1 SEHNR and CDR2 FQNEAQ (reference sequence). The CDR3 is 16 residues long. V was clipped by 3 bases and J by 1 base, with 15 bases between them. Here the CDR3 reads CASSFRGTLINYGYTF. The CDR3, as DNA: TGTGCCAGCAGCTTCAGGGGTACTTTAATTAACTATGGCTACACCTTC.

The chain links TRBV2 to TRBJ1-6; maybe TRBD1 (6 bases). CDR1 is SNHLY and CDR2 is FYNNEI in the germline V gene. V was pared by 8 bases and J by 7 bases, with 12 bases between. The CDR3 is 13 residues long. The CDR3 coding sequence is TGTGCCAGCGGATCGACAGGCAATTCACCCCTCCACTTT. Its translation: CASGSTGNSPLHF.

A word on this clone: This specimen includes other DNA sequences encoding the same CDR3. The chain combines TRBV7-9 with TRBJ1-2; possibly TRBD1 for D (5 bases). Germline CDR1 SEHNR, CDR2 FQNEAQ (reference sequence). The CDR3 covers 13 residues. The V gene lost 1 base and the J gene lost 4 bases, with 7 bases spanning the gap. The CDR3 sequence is CASSLGQLYGYTF. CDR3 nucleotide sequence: TGTGCCAGCAGCTTAGGACAGCTCTATGGCTACACCTTC. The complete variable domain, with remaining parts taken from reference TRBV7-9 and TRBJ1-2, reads DTGVSQNPRHKITKRGQNVTFRCDPISEHNRLYWYRQTLGQGPEFLTYFQNEAQLEKSRLLSDRFSAERPKGSFSTLEIQRTEQGDSAMYLCASSLGQLYGYTFGSGTRLTVV.

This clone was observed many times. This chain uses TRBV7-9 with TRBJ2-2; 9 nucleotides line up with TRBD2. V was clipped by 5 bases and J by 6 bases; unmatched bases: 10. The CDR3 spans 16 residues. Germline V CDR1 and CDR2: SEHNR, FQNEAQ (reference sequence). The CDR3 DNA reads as TGTGCCAGCAGCCCAACGCTGCGGGAGGGCGCCGGGGAGCTGTTTTTT. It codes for CASSPTLREGAGELFF. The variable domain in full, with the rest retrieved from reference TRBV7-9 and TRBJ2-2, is DTGVSQNPRHKITKRGQNVTFRCDPISEHNRLYWYRQTLGQGPEFLTYFQNEAQLEKSRLLSDRFSAERPKGSFSTLEIQRTEQGDSAMYLCASSPTLREGAGELFFGEGSRLTVL.

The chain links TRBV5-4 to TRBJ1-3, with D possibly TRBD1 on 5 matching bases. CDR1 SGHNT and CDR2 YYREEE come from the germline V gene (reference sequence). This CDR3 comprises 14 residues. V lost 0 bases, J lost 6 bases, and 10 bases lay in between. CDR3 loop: CASSLDRMENTIYF. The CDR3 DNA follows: TGTGCCAGCAGCTTGGACAGGATGGAAAACACCATATATTTT.